This T cell receptor (beta chain) was sequenced for a study of T cell repertoires in cytomegalovirus infection. Study context: Indications came from public TCR beta signatures; they pointed to CMV infection and to a matching HLA type. Notes on the study in general: HLA-C-restricted, CMV-specific TCR beta clonotypes were dominant ex vivo.

Between the trimmed V and J ends, which lost 9 bases and 1 base, there was a span of 15 bases. The CDR3 is 14 residues long. TCRdb redid the calling of the reads with MiXCR, one entry per CDR3 protein. The table records some 220,000 distinct CDR3 sequences, around an eighth of them present only once. About this clonotype itself: The antigen is not known.

Sequencing was carried out using PBMCs. This chain joins TRBV12-3 or TRBV12-4 and TRBJ1-1; D is uncertain. The receptor comes from a human donor in good health (CMV status not recorded). Some clones in this sample may be carry-over from other donors' samples. The CDR3 here is CASRRPGSNTEAFF. CDR3 nucleotides: TGTGCCAGTCGGCGGCCGGGATCGAACACTGAAGCTTTCTTT.